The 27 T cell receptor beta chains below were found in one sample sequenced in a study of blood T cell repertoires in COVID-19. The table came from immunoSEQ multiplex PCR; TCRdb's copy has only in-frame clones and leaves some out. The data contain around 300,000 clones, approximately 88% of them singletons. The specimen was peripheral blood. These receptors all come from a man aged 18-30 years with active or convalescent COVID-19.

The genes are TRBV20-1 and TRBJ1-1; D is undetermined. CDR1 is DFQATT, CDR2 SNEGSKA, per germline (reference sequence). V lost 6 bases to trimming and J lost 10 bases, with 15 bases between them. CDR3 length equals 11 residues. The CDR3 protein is CSADRGTRAFF. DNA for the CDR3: TGCAGTGCCGATCGGGGTACAAGAGCTTTCTTT.

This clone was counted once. CDR3 coding DNA: TGTGCCAGCAGCTTAGGCAGGGACTACTATGGCTACACCTTC. The encoded protein is CASSLGRDYYGYTF. This chain joins TRBV7-9 and TRBJ1-2; D possibly corresponds to TRBD1 (5 bases). V shed 1 base and J shed 3 bases, with 9 bases lying between them. Germline CDR1 and CDR2: SEHNR and FQNEAQ (reference sequence). The CDR3 is made up of 14 amino acids. Combining the CDR3 with reference TRBV7-9 and TRBJ1-2 gives the whole variable domain DTGVSQNPRHKITKRGQNVTFRCDPISEHNRLYWYRQTLGQGPEFLTYFQNEAQLEKSRLLSDRFSAERPKGSFSTLEIQRTEQGDSAMYLCASSLGRDYYGYTFGSGTRLTVV.

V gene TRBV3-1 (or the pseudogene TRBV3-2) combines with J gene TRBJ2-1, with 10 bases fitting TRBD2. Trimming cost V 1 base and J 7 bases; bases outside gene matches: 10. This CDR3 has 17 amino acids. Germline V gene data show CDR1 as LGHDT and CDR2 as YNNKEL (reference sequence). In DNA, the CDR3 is TGTGCCAGCAGCCAAGGTGAACTAGCGGGGTTTTGGAATGAGCAGTTCTTC. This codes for CASSQGELAGFWNEQFF.

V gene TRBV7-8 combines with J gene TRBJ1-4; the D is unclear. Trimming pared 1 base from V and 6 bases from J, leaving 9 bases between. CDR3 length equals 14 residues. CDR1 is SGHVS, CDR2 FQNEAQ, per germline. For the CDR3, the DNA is TGTGCCAGCAGCTTAGATCGTCAGGATGAAAAACTGTTTTTT. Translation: CASSLDRQDEKLFF. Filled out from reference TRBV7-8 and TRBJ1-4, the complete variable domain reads GAGVSQSPRYKVAKRGQDVALRCDPISGHVSLFWYQQALGQGPEFLTYFQNEAQLDKSGLPSDRFFAERPEGSVSTLKIQRTQQEDSAVYLCASSLDRQDEKLFFGSGTQLSVL.

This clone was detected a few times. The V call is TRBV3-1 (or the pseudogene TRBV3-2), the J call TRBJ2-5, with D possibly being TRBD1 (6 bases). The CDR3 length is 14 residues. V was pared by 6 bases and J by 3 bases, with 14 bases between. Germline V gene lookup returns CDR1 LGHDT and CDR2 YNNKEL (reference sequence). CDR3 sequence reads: CASSRGTRKETQYF. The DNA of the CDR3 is TGTGCCAGCAGTAGGGGGACCCGAAAAGAGACCCAGTACTTC.

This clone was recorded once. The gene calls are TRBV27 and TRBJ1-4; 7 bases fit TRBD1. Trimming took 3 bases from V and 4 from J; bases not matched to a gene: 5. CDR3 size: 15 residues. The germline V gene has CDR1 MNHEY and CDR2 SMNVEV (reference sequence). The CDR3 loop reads CASSLRRDSNEKLFF. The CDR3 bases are TGTGCCAGCAGTTTGAGGCGGGACAGTAATGAAAAACTGTTTTTT.

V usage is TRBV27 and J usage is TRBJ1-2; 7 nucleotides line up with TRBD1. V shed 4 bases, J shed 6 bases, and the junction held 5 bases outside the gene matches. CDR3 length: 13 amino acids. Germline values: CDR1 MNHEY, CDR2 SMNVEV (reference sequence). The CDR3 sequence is CASSSSTGNGYTF. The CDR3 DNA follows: TGTGCCAGCAGTTCGTCGACAGGGAATGGCTACACCTTC.

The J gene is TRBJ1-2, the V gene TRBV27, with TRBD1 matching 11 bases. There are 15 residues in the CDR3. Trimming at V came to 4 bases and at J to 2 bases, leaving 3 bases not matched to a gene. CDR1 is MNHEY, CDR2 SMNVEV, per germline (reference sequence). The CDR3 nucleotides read TGTGCCAGCAGTTCCGGGACAGGGGGAAACTATGGCTACACCTTC. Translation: CASSSGTGGNYGYTF.

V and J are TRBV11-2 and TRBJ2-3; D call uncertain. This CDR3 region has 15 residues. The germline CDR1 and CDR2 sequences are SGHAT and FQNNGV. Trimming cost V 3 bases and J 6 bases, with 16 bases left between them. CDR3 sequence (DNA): TGTGCCAGCAGCTTTGCAACCTATACCTCGGATACGCAGTATTTT. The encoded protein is CASSFATYTSDTQYF.

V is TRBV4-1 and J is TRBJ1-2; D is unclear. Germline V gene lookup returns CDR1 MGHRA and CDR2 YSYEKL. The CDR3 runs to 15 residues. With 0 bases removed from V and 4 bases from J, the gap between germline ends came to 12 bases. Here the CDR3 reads CASSQDLGRSYGYTF. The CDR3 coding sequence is TGCGCCAGCAGCCAAGATTTGGGCAGATCCTATGGCTACACCTTC.

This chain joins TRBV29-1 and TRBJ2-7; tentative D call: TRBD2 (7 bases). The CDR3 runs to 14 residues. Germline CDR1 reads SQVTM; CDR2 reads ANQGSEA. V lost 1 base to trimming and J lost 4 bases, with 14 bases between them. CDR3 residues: CSVEGGGDLYEQYF. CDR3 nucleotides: TGCAGCGTTGAAGGAGGGGGGGATTTATACGAGCAGTACTTC.

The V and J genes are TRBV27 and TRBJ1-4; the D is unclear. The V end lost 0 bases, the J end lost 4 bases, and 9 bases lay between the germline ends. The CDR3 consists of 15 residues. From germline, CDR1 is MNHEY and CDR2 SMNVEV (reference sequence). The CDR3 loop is CASSLSGLFNEKLFF. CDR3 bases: TGTGCCAGCAGTTTATCTGGACTGTTTAATGAAAAACTGTTTTTT. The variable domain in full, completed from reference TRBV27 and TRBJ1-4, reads EAQVTQNPRYLITVTGKKLTVTCSQNMNHEYMSWYRQDPGLGLRQIYYSMNVEVTDKGDVPEGYKVSRKEKRNFPLILESPSPNQTSLYFCASSLSGLFNEKLFFGSGTQLSVL.

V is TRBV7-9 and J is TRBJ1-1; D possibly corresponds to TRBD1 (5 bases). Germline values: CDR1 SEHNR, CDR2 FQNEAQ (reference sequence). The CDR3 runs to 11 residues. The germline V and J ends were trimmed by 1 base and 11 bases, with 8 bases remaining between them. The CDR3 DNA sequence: TGTGCCAGCAGCTTAGAGGAGGGGGCTTTCTTT. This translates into CASSLEEGAFF.

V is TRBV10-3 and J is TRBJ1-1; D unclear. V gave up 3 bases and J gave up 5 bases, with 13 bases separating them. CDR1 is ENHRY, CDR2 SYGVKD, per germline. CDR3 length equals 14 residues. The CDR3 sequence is CAISELAYRTEAFF. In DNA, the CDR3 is TGTGCCATCAGTGAACTCGCGTATCGGACTGAAGCTTTCTTT.

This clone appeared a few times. The CDR3 reads CASSLRNGPTEAFF. CDR3 in DNA: TGTGCCAGCAGCCTCCGAAATGGGCCGACTGAAGCTTTCTTT. The chain links TRBV7-2 to TRBJ1-1; the D is unclear. Germline V gene lookup returns CDR1 SGHTA and CDR2 FQGNSA. This CDR3 has 14 residues. V was pared by 5 bases and J by 5 bases, with 15 bases between.

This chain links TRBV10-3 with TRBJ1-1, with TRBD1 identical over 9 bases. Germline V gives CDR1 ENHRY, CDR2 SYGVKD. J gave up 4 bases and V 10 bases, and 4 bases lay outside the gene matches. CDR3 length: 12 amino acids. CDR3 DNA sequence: TGTGCCAGTAACAGGGGGCCCACTGAAGCTTTCTTT. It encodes CASNRGPTEAFF.

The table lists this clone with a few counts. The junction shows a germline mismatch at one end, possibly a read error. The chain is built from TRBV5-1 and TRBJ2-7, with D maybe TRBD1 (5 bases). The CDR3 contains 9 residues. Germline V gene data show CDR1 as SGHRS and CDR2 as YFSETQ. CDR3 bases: TGCGCCAGCAGCTACAGGCCTTCCTTC. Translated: CASSYRPSF.

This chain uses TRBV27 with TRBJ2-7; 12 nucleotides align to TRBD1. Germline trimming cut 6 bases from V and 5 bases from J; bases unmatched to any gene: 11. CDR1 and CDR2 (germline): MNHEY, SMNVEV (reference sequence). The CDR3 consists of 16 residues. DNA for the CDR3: TGTGCCAGCAGACGTGAGGGGACAGGGGGCGTCCACGAGCAGTACTTC. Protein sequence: CASRREGTGGVHEQYF.

DNA of the CDR3: TGTGCCACCAGTGAGGGAGGGACAGGGACTAGCAATCAGCCCCAGCATTTT. Its translation: CATSEGGTGTSNQPQHF. The J gene is TRBJ1-5, the V gene TRBV24-1, with 9 positions matching TRBD1. Per germline, CDR1 KGHDR and CDR2 SFDVKD. The CDR3 has 17 amino acids. Trimming cost V 4 bases and J 0 bases; bases outside gene matches: 6.

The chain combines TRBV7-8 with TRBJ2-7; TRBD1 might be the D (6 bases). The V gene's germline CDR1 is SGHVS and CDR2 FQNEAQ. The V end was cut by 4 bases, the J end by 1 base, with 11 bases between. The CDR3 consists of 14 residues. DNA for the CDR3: TGTGCCAGCAGCTCCGAGGACAGTTCCTACGAGCAGTACTTC. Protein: CASSSEDSSYEQYF.

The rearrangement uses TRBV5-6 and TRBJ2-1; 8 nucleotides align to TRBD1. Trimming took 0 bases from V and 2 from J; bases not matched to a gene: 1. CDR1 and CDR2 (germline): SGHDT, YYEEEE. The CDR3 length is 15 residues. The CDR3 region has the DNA TGTGCCAGCAGCTTGGGGACAGGGACCTACAATGAGCAGTTCTTC. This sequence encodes CASSLGTGTYNEQFF. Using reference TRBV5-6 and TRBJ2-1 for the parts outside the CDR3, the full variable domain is DAGVTQSPTHLIKTRGQQVTLRCSPKSGHDTVSWYQQALGQGPQFIFQYYEEEERQRGNFPDRFSGHQFPNYSSELNVNALLLGDSALYLCASSLGTGTYNEQFFGPGTRLTVL.

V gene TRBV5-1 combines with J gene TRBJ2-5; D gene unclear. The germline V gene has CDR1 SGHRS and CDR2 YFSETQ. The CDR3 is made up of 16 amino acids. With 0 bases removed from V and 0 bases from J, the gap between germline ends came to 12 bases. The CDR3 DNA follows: TGCGCCAGCAGCTTGGCCGGTCAAGCCAACCAAGAGACCCAGTACTTC. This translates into CASSLAGQANQETQYF. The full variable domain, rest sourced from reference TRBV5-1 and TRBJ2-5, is KAGVTQTPRYLIKTRGQQVTLSCSPISGHRSVSWYQQTPGQGLQFLFEYFSETQRNKGNFPGRFSGRQFSNSRSEMNVSTLELGDSALYLCASSLAGQANQETQYFGPGTRLLVL.

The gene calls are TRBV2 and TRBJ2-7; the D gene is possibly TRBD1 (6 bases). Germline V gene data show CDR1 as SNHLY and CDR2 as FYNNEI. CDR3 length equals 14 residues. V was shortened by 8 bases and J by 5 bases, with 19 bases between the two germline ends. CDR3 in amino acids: CASPKGTGRNEQYF. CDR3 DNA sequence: TGTGCCAGCCCCAAGGGCACAGGGCGTAACGAGCAGTACTTC.

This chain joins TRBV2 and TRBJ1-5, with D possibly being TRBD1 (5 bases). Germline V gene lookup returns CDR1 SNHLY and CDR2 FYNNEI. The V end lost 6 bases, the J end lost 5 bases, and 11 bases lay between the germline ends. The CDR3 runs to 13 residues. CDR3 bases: TGTGCCAGCAGGGAGGGGCTCGATCAGCCCCAGCATTTT. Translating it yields CASREGLDQPQHF.

The CDR3 reads CASSARYKNTIYF. Written as DNA, the CDR3 is TGTGCCAGTAGTGCCAGATATAAGAACACCATATATTTT. The J gene is TRBJ1-3, the V gene TRBV19; D is undetermined. Germline CDR1 LNHDA, CDR2 SQIVND (reference sequence). The CDR3 has 13 residues. V lost 5 bases and J lost 7, with 12 bases in between. The whole variable domain, filled in from reference TRBV19 and TRBJ1-3, reads DGGITQSPKYLFRKEGQNVTLSCEQNLNHDAMYWYRQDPGQGLRLIYYSQIVNDFQKGDIAEGYSVSREKKESFPLTVTSAQKNPTAFYLCASSARYKNTIYFGEGSWLTVV.

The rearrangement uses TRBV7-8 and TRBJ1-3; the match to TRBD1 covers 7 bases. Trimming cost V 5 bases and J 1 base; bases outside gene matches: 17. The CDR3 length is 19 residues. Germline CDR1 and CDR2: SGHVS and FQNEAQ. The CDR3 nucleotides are TGTGCCAGCAGCATTATATATTCCCGACAGGGTTTATCTGGAAACACCATATATTTT. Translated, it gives CASSIIYSRQGLSGNTIYF.

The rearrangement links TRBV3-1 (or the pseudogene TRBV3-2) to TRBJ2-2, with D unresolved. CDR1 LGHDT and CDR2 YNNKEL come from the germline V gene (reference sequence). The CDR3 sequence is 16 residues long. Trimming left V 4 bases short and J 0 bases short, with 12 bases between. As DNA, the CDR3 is TGTGCCAGCAGCCCGAATACAGACGCGAACACCGGGGAGCTGTTTTTT. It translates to CASSPNTDANTGELFF.